The count of the clone carrying this T cell receptor beta chain is one. Its antigen is as yet unknown. These data belong to a study of cytomegalovirus exposure and HLA in healthy donors. Looking at the study overall: The Caucasian-associated ancestry cluster held roughly 80% of around 380 genotyped donors. Study-level findings and limits: Reportedly, diagnosis of cytomegalovirus status by the classifier showed high specificity and sensitivity. Earlier analysis looked at TCR beta V segments, and most were productive about 87% or about 30% of the time. The number of N-insertions in an Asian-associated ancestry cluster was reportedly below the roughly 700-donor mean in a later analysis.

V was cut by 3 bases and J by 5 bases, with 12 bases left in between. The CDR3 is made up of 14 amino acids. In germline, CDR1 is SGHNT, CDR2 YYREEE (reference sequence). The PCR ran on 60 Vbeta and 13 Jbeta primers. Repertoires were generated with immunoSEQ multiplex PCR, while TCRdb's copy carries only in-frame clones and drops some. The table includes some 140,000 clones, about 80% detected once. The chain recombines TRBV5-4 with TRBJ2-1; D is perhaps TRBD1 (6 bases). Specimen: PBMCs. This clonotype originated in a man younger than 45 in good health and CMV-seropositive. CDR3 loop: CASSSPTGDNEQFF. The CDR3 region has the DNA TGTGCCAGCAGCTCGCCGACAGGAGACAATGAGCAGTTCTTC.